Shown below are 3 T cell receptor beta chains from a single sample sequenced in a study of T cell repertoires in cytomegalovirus infection. TCRdb re-analysed the reads in MiXCR, keeping a single row per CDR3 protein. The data show 100,000 to 150,000 distinct CDR3 sequences, with more than 20% seen just once and about a third held by the top ten. Their antigen targets remain unknown. The sequenced material came from PBMCs, sequenced either directly or after in vitro stimulation (not recorded which). The receptors derive from a human donor in good health (CMV status not recorded). Some clones in this sample may be carry-over from other donors' samples.

This clonotype has at least ten counts. V is TRBV7-2 and J is TRBJ2-5, with D hard to call. The CDR3 spans 11 residues. CDR1 is SGHTA and CDR2 is FQGNSA in the germline V gene. The V gene lost 6 bases and the J gene lost 3 bases, with 5 bases spanning the gap. The CDR3 region has the DNA TGTGCCAGCAGTAGAGAAGAGACCCAGTACTTC. Translation gives CASSREETQYF.

The table lists this clonotype with a few counts. The rearrangement joins TRBV4-3 to TRBJ1-4; 7 bases align to TRBD1. This CDR3 has 15 amino acids. Germline CDR1 LGHNA, CDR2 YSLEER. V lost 3 bases and J lost 8; bases outside the gene matches: 9. Written as DNA, the CDR3 is TGCGCCAGCAGCCAGGATGACAGGGACGGCGAAAAACTGTTTTTT. It specifies CASSQDDRDGEKLFF.

This clonotype has a count of ten or more. The chain's CDR3 is CASSSRTSGRDTQYF. For the CDR3, the DNA is TGTGCCAGCAGCTCCCGGACTAGCGGGAGAGATACGCAGTATTTT. The V call is TRBV7-8, the J call TRBJ2-3; 13 nucleotides line up with TRBD2. There are 15 residues in the CDR3. Trimming removed 4 bases from V and 5 bases from J; junction bases left unmatched: 3. Germline CDR1 is SGHVS and CDR2 is FQNEAQ.